The present entry profiles one T cell receptor (beta chain) with its context. This entry comes from a study of Ad26.COV2.S vaccination and SARS-CoV-2 variants. Study context: Once, or twice with 56 days between doses, Ad26.COV2.S was given intramuscularly.

This sample's treatment: roughly 18 received Ad26.COV2.S at low or high dose, single or two shots; a few received placebo; per-sample allocation not given. Samples were taken on day 63 after the first vaccine or placebo injection. Donation was by an adult aged 18-55 years who was in Boston. Libraries were prepared by immunoSEQ multiplex PCR; TCRdb keeps only in-frame clonotypes and omits some of them. Among around 300,000 clones listed, around nine tenths were seen once. Sample: peripheral blood, taken in a trial of Ad26.COV2.S vaccine versus placebo. The receptor was isolated from a person between 18 and 65 years old who received the Ad26.COV2.S COVID-19 vaccine or a placebo.

The CDR3 spells CASSRDSRTLHF. The CDR3 region has the DNA TGTGCCAGCAGTCGGGACAGCAGAACCCTCCACTTT. V usage is TRBV5-4 and J usage is TRBJ1-6, with 7 bases fitting TRBD1. Germline V gene lookup returns CDR1 SGHNT and CDR2 YYREEE (reference sequence). Unmatched junction bases numbered 7, after V lost 5 bases and J lost 14 bases. The CDR3 length is 12 residues. The complete variable domain, with remaining parts taken from reference TRBV5-4 and TRBJ1-6, reads ETGVTQSPTHLIKTRGQQVTLRCSSQSGHNTVSWYQQALGQGPQFIFQYYREEENGRGNFPPRFSGLQFPNYSSELNVNALELDDSALYLCASSRDSRTLHFGNGTRLTVT.